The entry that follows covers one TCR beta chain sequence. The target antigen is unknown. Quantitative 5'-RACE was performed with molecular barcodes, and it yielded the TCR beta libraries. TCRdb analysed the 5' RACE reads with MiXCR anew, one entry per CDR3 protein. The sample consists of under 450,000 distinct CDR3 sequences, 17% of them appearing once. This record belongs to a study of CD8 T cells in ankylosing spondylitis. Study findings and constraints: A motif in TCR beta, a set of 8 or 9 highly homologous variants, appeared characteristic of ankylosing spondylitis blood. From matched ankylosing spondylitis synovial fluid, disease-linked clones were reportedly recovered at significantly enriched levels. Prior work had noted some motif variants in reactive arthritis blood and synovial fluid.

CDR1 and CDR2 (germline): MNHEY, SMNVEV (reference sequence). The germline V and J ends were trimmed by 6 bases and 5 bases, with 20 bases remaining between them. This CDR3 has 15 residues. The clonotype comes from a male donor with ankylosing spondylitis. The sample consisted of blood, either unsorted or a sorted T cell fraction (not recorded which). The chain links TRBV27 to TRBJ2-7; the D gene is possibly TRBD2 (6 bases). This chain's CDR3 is CASSPRERERHEQYF. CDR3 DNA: TGTGCCAGCAGCCCCCGGGAGAGGGAGAGACACGAGCAGTACTTC.